This T cell receptor beta chain was profiled in a study of cytotoxic CD8 clonotypes in ibrutinib-treated CLL. Study-wide background: Overall, 25 or so responses were partial and 2 complete; following median about 68 months, 14 patients stayed remitted and 12 progressed.

For this clone: What it binds is not known.

Study-level findings and limits: Private clonotypes, not public ones, expanded at ibrutinib response.

Target depth was 1 in 200,000 to 1 in 1 million T cells, about 10x per clonotype. Some clones are missing from TCRdb's copy, which holds only in-frame ones; the method was immunoSEQ multiplex PCR. This sample has 130,000 to 150,000 clones, with 70% to 80% found just once. Trimming took 3 bases from V and 5 from J, leaving 16 bases between them. The CDR3 totals 15 residues. From germline, CDR1 is LGHNA and CDR2 YSLEER. This sequence joins TRBV4-3 and TRBJ2-5; a weak D match, TRBD1 (5 bases). The receptor was isolated from a human donor with chronic lymphocytic leukemia. The sequencing here drew on PBMCs, taken after 12 months of ibrutinib treatment. In DNA form, the CDR3 reads TGCGCCAGCAGCCATACATCAGGGATTAGGGAGACCCAGTACTTC. Protein: CASSHTSGIRETQYF.